Listed here is a single T cell receptor beta chain. Its target is not known. CD45RA-negative memory and CD45RA+ naive subsets were split from the CD4+ cells. For sorted subsets, about 200 ng DNA per replicate equaled roughly 29,000 T cell genomes. The data were produced by immunoSEQ multiplex PCR, yet TCRdb's version contains in-frame clones alone and is incomplete. The sample gives 1,400,000 or so clones, about 98.5% of which show up once; 0.36% is in the top ten. The entry originates in a study of shared clonotypes between healthy human individuals. Findings and limits, study-wide: Some clonotypes were shared by all four sorted-subset donors, while others were not shared. The non-shared ones had lower generation probabilities than the shared ones.

The source material was naive CD4+ T cells sorted from blood. Documented subset: CD45RA+ positively selected. The TCR comes from a man aged 25 to 40 in good health.

The DNA for the CDR3 is TGTGCCAGCAATGAACAGGGTCGAACTGAAGCTTTCTTT. It translates to CASNEQGRTEAFF. The rearrangement links TRBV5-4 to TRBJ1-1; perhaps TRBD1 as D (6 bases). V gave up 6 bases and J gave up 5 bases, with 14 bases separating them. Germline values: CDR1 SGHNT, CDR2 YYREEE (reference sequence). This CDR3 has 13 amino acids.